This T cell receptor beta chain was captured in a study of shared clonotypes between healthy human individuals. Study-wide context: Samples came from two female and a few male donors aged 18 to 49. Study-level results: Blood alone was sampled, and tissue repertoires likely differ.

This was a deep-level run. What was sequenced on ten immunoSEQ deep assay plates was unsorted PBMC DNA. Only in-frame clones appear in the TCRdb table, and some are missing; sequencing was by immunoSEQ multiplex PCR. Of 450,000 or so clones in the sample, around 77% were seen once. CDR3 length equals 15 residues. CDR1 and CDR2 from the germline V gene are MNHEY and SMNVEV (reference sequence). The V and J ends lost 5 bases and 6 bases, in that order; junction bases with no gene match: 11. Concerning this clone itself: Its antigen is currently unknown.

The source material was PBMCs. This chain links TRBV27 with TRBJ1-2, with TRBD1 matching over 8 bases. This TCR came from a woman aged 40 to 49 in good health. Some clones in this sample may be carry-over from other donors' samples. CDR3 protein: CASSRTGRGPDGYTF. The CDR3 DNA sequence: TGTGCCAGCAGTAGGACAGGGAGGGGCCCCGATGGCTACACCTTC.